Listed below are T cell receptor beta chains from one sample, sequenced in a study of T cell responses to AZD1222 COVID-19 vaccine. Method: immunoSEQ multiplex PCR; TCRdb's copy keeps in-frame clones and lacks some. The sample shows about 96,000 clones, 85% to 90% of them seen only once. The sequenced sample was peripheral blood, obtained on day 0 of AZD1222 vaccination. Every receptor here comes from an adult in good health. The CDR3 runs from the conserved cysteine through the conserved F or W. D genes are given only for firm matches. Some rows have no size entry. The others give once, few or many, or a class for an expanded clone.

clone_size | cdr3_length | d_call | j_call | v_call | cdr3_aa | cdr3_nt
- | 14 | - | TRBJ2-1 | TRBV27 | CASSLSQDNNEQFF | TGTGCCAGCAGTTTATCCCAGGACAACAATGAGCAGTTCTTC
- | 15 | TRBD2 | TRBJ2-1 | TRBV11-2 | CASSWLAGPYNEQFF | TGTGCCAGCAGCTGGTTAGCGGGGCCCTACAATGAGCAGTTCTTC
- | 13 | TRBD1 | TRBJ2-7 | TRBV10-3 | CAISSQGAHEQYF | TGTGCCATCAGTTCTCAGGGGGCCCACGAGCAGTACTTC
- | 17 | TRBD1 | TRBJ2-6 | TRBV5-5 | CASRRTGARSGANVLTF | TGTGCCAGCAGAAGGACAGGGGCGCGCTCTGGGGCCAACGTCCTGACTTTC
- | 14 | TRBD1 | TRBJ1-6 | TRBV28 | CASTLQGVGSPLHF | TGTGCCAGCACGCTACAGGGGGTAGGTTCACCCCTCCACTTT
- | 16 | - | TRBJ1-6 | TRBV28 | CASSLLTGGNNSPLHF | TGTGCCAGCAGTTTACTTACGGGGGGAAATAATTCACCCCTCCACTTT
once | 14 | - | TRBJ2-7 | TRBV27 | CASSLSRTGDGQYF | TGTGCCAGCAGTTTATCCAGGACCGGGGACGGGCAGTACTTC
- | 15 | - | TRBJ2-5 | TRBV3-1/TRBV3-2 | CASSRNHGGAETQYF | TGTGCCAGCAGCCGGAACCATGGGGGGGCCGAGACCCAGTACTTC
- | 14 | - | TRBJ2-7 | TRBV5-1 | CASSLKGVSGEQYF | TGCGCCAGCAGCTTGAAAGGGGTGTCGGGAGAGCAGTACTTC
- | 15 | - | TRBJ2-5 | TRBV20-1 | CSASSLGTRQETQYF | TGCAGTGCTAGTAGTCTCGGGACCCGACAAGAGACCCAGTACTTC
- | 17 | - | TRBJ2-1 | TRBV24-1 | CATSDSRRGGSYNEQFF | TGTGCCACCAGTGATTCGCGTAGGGGGGGTTCCTACAATGAGCAGTTCTTC
once | 15 | TRBD1 | TRBJ2-5 | TRBV24-1 | CATSDTYRGLETQYF | TGTGCCACCAGTGATACGTACAGGGGGCTGGAGACCCAGTACTTC